What follows is one TCR beta chain and its context. The data are from a study of blood T cell repertoires in COVID-19. About the study: Sample material is recorded as cDNA or gDNA derived from T cells, B-cell-depleted T cells, or PBMCs.

The CDR3 runs 14 residues. Trimming removed 1 base at V and 4 bases at J, with 10 bases between. Germline V gene lookup returns CDR1 LGHNA and CDR2 YNFKEQ. The table came from immunoSEQ multiplex PCR; TCRdb's copy has only in-frame clones and leaves some out. The data contain 150,000 to 200,000 clones, roughly 88% of them singletons. V usage is TRBV4-2 and J usage is TRBJ1-1; D is unresolved. The clonotype was recovered from a man in his sixties with acute or convalescent COVID-19. The sample was peripheral blood. The CDR3 reads CASSQGHLTTEAFF. The CDR3 DNA reads as TGTGCCAGCAGCCAAGGACACCTAACCACTGAAGCTTTCTTT.